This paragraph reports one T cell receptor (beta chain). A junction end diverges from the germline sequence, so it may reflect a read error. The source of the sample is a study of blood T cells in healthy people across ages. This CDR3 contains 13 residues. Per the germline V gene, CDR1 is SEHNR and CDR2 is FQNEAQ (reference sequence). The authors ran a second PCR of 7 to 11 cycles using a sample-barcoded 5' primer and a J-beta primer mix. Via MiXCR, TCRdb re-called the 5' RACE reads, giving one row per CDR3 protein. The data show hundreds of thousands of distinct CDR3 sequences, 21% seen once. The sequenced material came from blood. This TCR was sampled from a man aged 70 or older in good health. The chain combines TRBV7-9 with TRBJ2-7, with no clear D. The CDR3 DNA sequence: TGTGCCAGCAGCTTGGTAGGGTTCTACGGGCAGTACTTC. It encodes CASSLVGFYGQYF.